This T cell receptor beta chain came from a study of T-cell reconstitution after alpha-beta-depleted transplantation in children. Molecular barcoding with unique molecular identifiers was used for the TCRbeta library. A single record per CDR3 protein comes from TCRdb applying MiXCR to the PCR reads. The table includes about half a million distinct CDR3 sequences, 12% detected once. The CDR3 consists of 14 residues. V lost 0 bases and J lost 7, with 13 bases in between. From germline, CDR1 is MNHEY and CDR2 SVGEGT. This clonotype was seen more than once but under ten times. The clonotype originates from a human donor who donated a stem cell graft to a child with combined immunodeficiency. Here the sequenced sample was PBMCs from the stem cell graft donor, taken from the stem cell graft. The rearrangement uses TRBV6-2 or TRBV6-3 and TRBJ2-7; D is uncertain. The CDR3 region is CASSYSSRLLEQYF. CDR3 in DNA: TGTGCCAGCAGTTACTCGAGTCGGCTTCTGGAGCAGTACTTC.